The clone carrying this T cell receptor beta chain came up many times. Its antigen is undetermined. The data originate from a study of T cells in Graves' hyperthyroidism and ophthalmopathy. Findings and limits, study-wide: Blood shared most expanded thyroid clonotypes above 0.001.

Amplified TCR beta CDR3 regions came from RNA transcripts. Initially, a first-round RT-PCR of the TCR CDR3 employed the HTBI primer set. Each CDR3 protein gets one entry after TCRdb re-called the multiplex PCR reads with MiXCR. The repertoire has a few hundred thousand distinct CDR3 sequences, approximately 14% of them found once; the top ten carry 15% to 20%. Orbital computed tomography and thyroid ultrasound, together with serum TRAb and thyroxine and clinical symptoms, were used for diagnoses. Germline V gene data show CDR1 as MNHNS and CDR2 as SASEGT. The ends lost 6 bases at V and 1 base at J; junction bases unmatched: 10. This CDR3 region has 16 residues.

The sample comprised blood. The sequence came from a woman aged 25 to 39 with Graves' ophthalmopathy. The chain joins TRBV6-1 to TRBJ1-1; TRBD1 matches at 8 bases. The CDR3 DNA sequence: TGTGCCAGCAGCTCTGGACAGGGTATATCGAACACTGAAGCTTTCTTT. Translating gives CASSSGQGISNTEAFF.